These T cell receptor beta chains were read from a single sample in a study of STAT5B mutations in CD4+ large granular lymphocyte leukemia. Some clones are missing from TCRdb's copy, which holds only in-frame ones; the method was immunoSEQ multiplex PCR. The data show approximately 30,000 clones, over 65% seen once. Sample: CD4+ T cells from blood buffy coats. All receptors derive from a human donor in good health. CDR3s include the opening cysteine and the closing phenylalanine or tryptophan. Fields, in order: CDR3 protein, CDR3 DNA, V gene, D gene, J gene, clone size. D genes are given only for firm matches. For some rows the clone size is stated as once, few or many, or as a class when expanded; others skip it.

CDR3 protein: CASSREGRGGRDTQYF; CDR3 DNA: TGTGCCAGCAGCCGGGAAGGGCGGGGGGGAAGAGATACGCAGTATTTT; V gene: TRBV7-8; D gene: TRBD2; J gene: TRBJ2-3; clone size: .
CDR3 protein: CASSYRRDASSYNEQFF; CDR3 DNA: TGTGCCAGCAGCTACCGCCGGGACGCTAGCTCCTACAATGAGCAGTTCTTC; V gene: TRBV7-9; D gene: .; J gene: TRBJ2-1; clone size: .
CDR3 protein: CASSPRTGGLNEQFF; CDR3 DNA: TGTGCCAGCAGCCCTCGGACAGGGGGTCTAAATGAGCAGTTCTTC; V gene: TRBV5-6; D gene: TRBD1; J gene: TRBJ2-1; clone size: .
CDR3 protein: CASSLAVGFRTDTQYF; CDR3 DNA: TGCGCCAGCAGCTTGGCCGTAGGCTTCCGAACAGATACGCAGTATTTT; V gene: TRBV5-1; D gene: .; J gene: TRBJ2-3; clone size: .
CDR3 protein: CASSELDRSQETQYF; CDR3 DNA: TGTGCCAGCAGTGAATTAGACAGGAGCCAAGAGACCCAGTACTTC; V gene: TRBV25-1; D gene: .; J gene: TRBJ2-5; clone size: .
CDR3 protein: CASSVLIVGTGELFF; CDR3 DNA: TGTGCCAGCAGTGTTTTGATCGTCGGCACCGGGGAGCTGTTTTTT; V gene: TRBV6-1; D gene: .; J gene: TRBJ2-2; clone size: .
CDR3 protein: CASRRREGNEQFF; CDR3 DNA: TGTGCCAGCCGCCGGCGGGAGGGCAATGAGCAGTTCTTC; V gene: TRBV2; D gene: TRBD2; J gene: TRBJ2-1; clone size: .
CDR3 protein: CASSRYLFRAELRDGYTF; CDR3 DNA: TGTGCCAGCAGCCGTTACCTCTTCCGGGCAGAATTAAGGGATGGCTACACCTTC; V gene: TRBV6-8; D gene: .; J gene: TRBJ1-2; clone size: .
CDR3 protein: CASSHRPSTDTQYF; CDR3 DNA: TGTGCCAGCAGCCACCGACCTAGCACAGATACGCAGTATTTT; V gene: TRBV6-6; D gene: .; J gene: TRBJ2-3; clone size: .
CDR3 protein: CASSPGQGQNTEAFF; CDR3 DNA: TGTGCCAGCTCACCGGGTCAGGGTCAGAACACTGAAGCTTTCTTT; V gene: TRBV18; D gene: .; J gene: TRBJ1-1; clone size: .
CDR3 protein: CASSPPSMGHNTEAFF; CDR3 DNA: TGTGCCAGCTCACCACCGTCTATGGGACATAACACTGAAGCTTTCTTT; V gene: TRBV18; D gene: .; J gene: TRBJ1-1; clone size: .
CDR3 protein: CASSLQEYSNQPQHF; CDR3 DNA: TGTGCCAGTAGTTTACAGGAGTATAGCAATCAGCCCCAGCATTTT; V gene: TRBV19; D gene: .; J gene: TRBJ1-5; clone size: .
CDR3 protein: CAIRMGQGALGFGYTF; CDR3 DNA: TGTGCCATCAGGATGGGACAGGGAGCCCTGGGCTTTGGCTACACCTTC; V gene: TRBV10-3; D gene: TRBD1; J gene: TRBJ1-2; clone size: few
CDR3 protein: CASSDVQGSTGELFF; CDR3 DNA: TGTGCCAGCAGTGATGTACAGGGTAGCACCGGGGAGCTGTTTTTT; V gene: TRBV25-1; D gene: .; J gene: TRBJ2-2; clone size: .
CDR3 protein: CASSTDRGSSNTEAFF; CDR3 DNA: TGTGCCAGCAGCACCGACAGGGGTAGTTCGAACACTGAAGCTTTCTTT; V gene: TRBV7-9; D gene: TRBD1; J gene: TRBJ1-1; clone size: .
CDR3 protein: CASSLGQVVVGETQYF; CDR3 DNA: TGCGCCAGCAGCTTGGGCCAGGTCGTTGTGGGTGAGACCCAGTACTTC; V gene: TRBV5-1; D gene: .; J gene: TRBJ2-5; clone size: .
CDR3 protein: CARSLAMRGGTGELFF; CDR3 DNA: TGTGCCAGAAGCTTGGCTATGAGGGGTGGGACCGGGGAGCTGTTTTTT; V gene: TRBV5-3; D gene: .; J gene: TRBJ2-2; clone size: .
CDR3 protein: CASSLGRGRPNTGELFF; CDR3 DNA: TGTGCCAGCAGCTTGGGGCGAGGGAGGCCGAACACCGGGGAGCTGTTTTTT; V gene: TRBV5-4; D gene: .; J gene: TRBJ2-2; clone size: once
CDR3 protein: CASRPGLAGGNEQFF; CDR3 DNA: TGCGCCAGCAGGCCGGGACTAGCGGGGGGAAATGAGCAGTTCTTC; V gene: TRBV4-3; D gene: TRBD2; J gene: TRBJ2-1; clone size: .
CDR3 protein: CATSRDRDSYNEQFF; CDR3 DNA: TGTGCCACCAGCAGAGACCGGGACAGCTACAATGAGCAGTTCTTC; V gene: TRBV15; D gene: TRBD1; J gene: TRBJ2-1; clone size: .
CDR3 protein: CASSSNPDKNTEAFF; CDR3 DNA: TGTGCCAGCAGCTCGAACCCCGACAAGAACACTGAAGCTTTCTTT; V gene: TRBV7-8; D gene: .; J gene: TRBJ1-1; clone size: .
CDR3 protein: CASSLGGGITDTQYF; CDR3 DNA: TGTGCCAGCAGCTTGGGGGGGGGTATCACAGATACGCAGTATTTT; V gene: TRBV5-5; D gene: TRBD2; J gene: TRBJ2-3; clone size: .
CDR3 protein: CAIKHGTGVYEQYF; CDR3 DNA: TGTGCCATCAAACACGGGACAGGGGTCTACGAGCAGTACTTC; V gene: TRBV10-3; D gene: TRBD1; J gene: TRBJ2-7; clone size: .
CDR3 protein: CASSRQGEAGQPQHF; CDR3 DNA: TGTGCCAGCTCACGACAGGGGGAGGCAGGACAGCCCCAGCATTTT; V gene: TRBV18; D gene: TRBD1; J gene: TRBJ1-5; clone size: few
CDR3 protein: CASSYSRAMNTEAFF; CDR3 DNA: TGTGCCAGCAGTTATAGCAGGGCCATGAACACTGAAGCTTTCTTT; V gene: TRBV6-6; D gene: .; J gene: TRBJ1-1; clone size: .
CDR3 protein: CASSDPGQGGHEQYF; CDR3 DNA: TGTGCCAGCAGTGACCCGGGACAGGGAGGCCACGAGCAGTACTTC; V gene: TRBV25-1; D gene: TRBD1; J gene: TRBJ2-7; clone size: .
CDR3 protein: CASSLESEQYF; CDR3 DNA: TGTGCCAGCAGTTTAGAGTCCGAGCAGTACTTC; V gene: TRBV11-2; D gene: .; J gene: TRBJ2-7; clone size: .
CDR3 protein: CASSSGKGIGAQHF; CDR3 DNA: TGTGCCAGTAGTTCGGGAAAGGGGATTGGGGCCCAGCATTTT; V gene: TRBV19; D gene: .; J gene: TRBJ1-5; clone size: .
CDR3 protein: CASNRENDNSPLHF; CDR3 DNA: TGTGCCAGCAACAGAGAAAATGATAATTCACCCCTCCACTTT; V gene: TRBV2; D gene: .; J gene: TRBJ1-6; clone size: .
CDR3 protein: CASSTPAGIPKTQYF; CDR3 DNA: TGTGCCAGCAGTACCCCTGCGGGTATCCCCAAGACCCAGTACTTC; V gene: TRBV27; D gene: .; J gene: TRBJ2-5; clone size: .
CDR3 protein: CASSPKSTGAANYGYTF; CDR3 DNA: TGCGCCAGCAGCCCAAAGAGCACAGGGGCTGCTAACTATGGCTACACCTTC; V gene: TRBV5-1; D gene: TRBD1; J gene: TRBJ1-2; clone size: .
CDR3 protein: CASSGGSYNEQFF; CDR3 DNA: TGTGCCAGTAGCGGGGGCTCCTACAATGAGCAGTTCTTC; V gene: TRBV19; D gene: .; J gene: TRBJ2-1; clone size: few
CDR3 protein: CASSPGPGYEQYF; CDR3 DNA: TGTGCCAGCTCACCAGGGCCGGGATACGAGCAGTACTTC; V gene: TRBV18; D gene: .; J gene: TRBJ2-7; clone size: .
CDR3 protein: CASSLVDQETQYF; CDR3 DNA: TGTGCCAGCAGTTTGGTGGACCAAGAGACCCAGTACTTC; V gene: TRBV27; D gene: .; J gene: TRBJ2-5; clone size: .
CDR3 protein: CASSLGLAGNGEQFF; CDR3 DNA: TGTGCCAGCAGCTTGGGACTAGCGGGAAATGGTGAGCAGTTCTTC; V gene: TRBV5-5; D gene: TRBD2; J gene: TRBJ2-1; clone size: once
CDR3 protein: CASSLTPGGPWETQYF; CDR3 DNA: TGTGCCAGCAGCCTTACTCCGGGGGGGCCATGGGAGACCCAGTACTTC; V gene: TRBV27; D gene: TRBD2; J gene: TRBJ2-5; clone size: .
CDR3 protein: CASSPSGTSGRASDNEQFF; CDR3 DNA: TGTGCCAGCAGCCCTAGTGGGACTAGCGGGAGGGCCTCGGACAATGAGCAGTTCTTC; V gene: TRBV11-3; D gene: TRBD2; J gene: TRBJ2-1; clone size: .